This T cell receptor (beta chain) came from a study of blood T cell repertoires in COVID-19. As for the study in general: Sample material is recorded as cDNA or gDNA derived from T cells, B-cell-depleted T cells, or PBMCs.

The data were produced by immunoSEQ multiplex PCR, yet TCRdb's version contains in-frame clones alone and is incomplete. The data contain about 190,000 clones, about 88% of them singletons. Trimming pared 2 bases from V and 3 bases from J, leaving 13 bases between. This CDR3 has 15 amino acids. Source material: peripheral blood. This sequence was found in a man between 70 and 80 years old with active or convalescent COVID-19. The V call is TRBV23-1, the J call TRBJ2-5; maybe TRBD2 (6 bases). TRBV23-1 is annotated as an ORF whose role is uncertain. In DNA form, the CDR3 reads TGCGCCAGCAGTCAACCGGCGGGACGGAAAGAGACCCAGTACTTC. Encoded protein: CASSQPAGRKETQYF.